This TCR beta chain was identified in a study of blood T cell repertoires in COVID-19. Study as a whole: Spain, Italy and the United States supplied samples that represented acute and convalescent COVID-19. T cells, B-cell-depleted T cells, or PBMCs provided the cDNA or gDNA that served as material.

The CDR3 has 13 residues. V lost 7 bases and J lost 10; bases outside the gene matches: 15. Germline CDR1 reads SQVTM; CDR2 reads ANQGSEA. This clone was detected only once. Authors' methods: Estimated nucleated cell counts came from reference gene primer amplification. Sequencing was performed with immunoSEQ multiplex PCR; in TCRdb, only in-frame clones are kept and a portion is missing. D and trimming come from the DNA, and the V and J calls and clone size come from that table. The sample records around 140,000 clones, around 90% being singletons. This sequence originates from a man aged 65 to 85 with acute or convalescent COVID-19. This chain uses TRBV29-1 with TRBJ1-1, with 7 bases matching TRBD1. The sample was peripheral blood. The DNA for the CDR3 is TGCAGCGCCTTCGCTACAGGGGTATCCGTAGCTTTCTTT. The encoded protein is CSAFATGVSVAFF.